This TCR beta chain was recovered during a study of CD8+CD57+ T cells in acquired aplastic anemia (dated by TCRdb to 2016 to 2018). About the investigation overall: Extracted DNA from sorted CD4+ and CD8+ cells averaged approximately 3 ug, ranging from about 0.17 to 30 ug. Healthy donor samples averaged approximately 10 million reads for CD4+ and around 12 million for CD8+ cells. The investigation overall reported the following: Approximately 27 CD8+ CDR3 sequences were found in both patients and controls but appeared to be highly expressed in patients and within the immunodominant clones of the patients. Patients and healthy controls showed no significant difference in CD8+ Simpson's diversity (P=0.060).

In the study, sorted CD4+ and CD8+ blood T cells from patients with severe aplastic anemia and from healthy subjects underwent deep sequencing of TCR repertoires. Ficoll-Paque density gradient centrifugation was used to isolate peripheral blood mononuclear cells. CD4+ and CD8+ T cells were sorted by FACS or magnetic beads before DNA extraction. This clonotype showed up just a few times. Its recognized antigen is unknown. No per-base quality is available; no much larger clone lies one base away. The CDR3 covers 12 residues, taking in both the cysteine and the phenylalanine. Only CDR3 DNA is held: 36 bases, read in frame from base 1. V is shortened by 0 bases, J by 4 bases, and the region joining them spans 2 bases. CDR1 and CDR2 are read off the germline V gene as SGHVS and FQNEAQ. Genomic DNA served as template for TCR beta VDJ combination and CDR3 sequence profiling. TCR repertoire sequencing was run on an Illumina HiSeq 2000. The source study handled its data this way. Repertoires were assessed using TRBV/TRBJ rearrangement plots, CDR3 size and DJ length profiles, and Simpson's diversity index. The immunodominant clone was defined as the most abundant DNA sequence in deep sequencing data. CDR3 amino acid sequences were screened for sharing across subjects and were compared with published repertoires and the VDJdb database. TCRdb applied fastp at Q25 and MiXCR to the public reads, then kept only in-frame beta chains. Every entry covers one CDR3 protein and lists the most common genes and DNA from its rows. TCRdb's processing, not the study's, gives the V and J calls here. The sample table shows 200,000 to 250,000 distinct CDR3 sequences, and 61% are seen once. The ten largest clones represent 29% of the sample.

The chain links TRBV7-8 with TRBJ2-3; the D gene cannot be named for sure. The sequencing input was sorted CD4+, CD8+, or CD8+CD57+ T cells (not recorded which) from PBMCs. This receptor was obtained from a human donor in good health. The CDR3 region reads CASSLASDTQYF. The nucleotide sequence is TGTGCCAGCAGCTTAGCTTCAGATACGCAGTATTTT.